This T cell receptor beta chain was identified during a study of T-cell reconstitution after alpha-beta-depleted transplantation in children. Overall study findings and caveats: In patients about two months after transplant, alpha-beta T cells reportedly arose from several hundred expanded graft clones.

As to this clonotype: Its antigen remains unidentified.

Preparation of the TCRbeta library involved a method that used unique molecular identifiers. TCRdb processed the PCR reads anew with MiXCR; each CDR3 protein has one entry. The sample includes about 590,000 distinct CDR3 sequences, 10% to 15% of them seen just once. The CDR3 spans 14 residues. The starting material was PBMCs, mostly from graft donor cells, obtained 360 days after TCRalphabeta/CD19-depleted stem cell transplant. The rearrangement links TRBV21-1 to TRBJ2-1; no check of the table's D call, TRBD1, against the DNA was made. TRBV21-1 is a pseudogene locus. This clonotype was obtained from a male patient younger than 18 who had a stem cell transplant for acute myeloid leukemia, so the T cells may come from the graft donor. Here the CDR3 reads CANYRRDSYNEQFF. The DNA for the CDR3 is TGTGCCAACTATCGCAGGGATTCCTACAATGAGCAGTTCTTC.